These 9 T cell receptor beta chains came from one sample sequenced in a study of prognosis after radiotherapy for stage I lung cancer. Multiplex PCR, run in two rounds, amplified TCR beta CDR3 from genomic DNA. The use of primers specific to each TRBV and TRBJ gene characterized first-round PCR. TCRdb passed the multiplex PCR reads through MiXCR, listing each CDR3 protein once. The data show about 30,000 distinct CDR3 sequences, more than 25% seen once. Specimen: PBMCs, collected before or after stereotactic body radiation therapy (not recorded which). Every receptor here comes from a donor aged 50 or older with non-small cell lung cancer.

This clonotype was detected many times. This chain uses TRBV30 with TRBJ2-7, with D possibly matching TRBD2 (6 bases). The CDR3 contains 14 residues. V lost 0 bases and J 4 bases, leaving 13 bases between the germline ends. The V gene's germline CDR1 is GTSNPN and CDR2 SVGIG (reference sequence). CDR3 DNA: TGTGCCTGGAGTGTAGGAGTCGGGGGATACGAGCAGTACTTC. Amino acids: CAWSVGVGGYEQYF.

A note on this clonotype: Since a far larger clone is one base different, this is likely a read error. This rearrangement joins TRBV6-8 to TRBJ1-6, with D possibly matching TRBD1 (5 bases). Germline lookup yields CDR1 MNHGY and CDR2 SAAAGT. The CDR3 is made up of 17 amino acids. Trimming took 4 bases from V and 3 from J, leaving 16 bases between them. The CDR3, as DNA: TGTGCCAGCAGTTCCGTCGACAGTCTTATCTATAATTCACCCCTCCACTTT. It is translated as CASSSVDSLIYNSPLHF.

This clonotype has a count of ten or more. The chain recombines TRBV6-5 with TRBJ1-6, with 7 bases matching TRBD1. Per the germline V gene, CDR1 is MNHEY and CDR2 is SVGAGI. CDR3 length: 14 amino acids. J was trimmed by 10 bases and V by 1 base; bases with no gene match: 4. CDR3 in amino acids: CASSYFGTESPLHF. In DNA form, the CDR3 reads TGTGCCAGCAGTTACTTCGGGACAGAGTCACCCCTCCACTTT.

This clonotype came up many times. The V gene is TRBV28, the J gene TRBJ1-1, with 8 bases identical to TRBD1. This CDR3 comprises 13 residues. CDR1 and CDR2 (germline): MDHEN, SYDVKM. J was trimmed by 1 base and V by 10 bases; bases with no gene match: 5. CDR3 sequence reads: CATLQGENTEAFF. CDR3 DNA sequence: TGTGCCACCCTACAGGGGGAGAACACTGAAGCTTTCTTT. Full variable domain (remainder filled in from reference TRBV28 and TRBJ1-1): DVKVTQSSRYLVKRTGEKVFLECVQDMDHENMFWYRQDPGLGLRLIYFSYDVKMKEKGDIPEGYSVSREKKERFSLILESASTNQTSMYLCATLQGENTEAFFGQGTRLTVV.

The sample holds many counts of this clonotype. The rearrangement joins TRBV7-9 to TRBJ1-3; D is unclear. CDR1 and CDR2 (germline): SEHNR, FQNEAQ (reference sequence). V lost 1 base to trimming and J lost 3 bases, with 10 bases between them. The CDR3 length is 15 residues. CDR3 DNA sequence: TGTGCCAGCAGCTTAGTTGGGAATCTTGGAAACACCATATATTTT. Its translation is CASSLVGNLGNTIYF.

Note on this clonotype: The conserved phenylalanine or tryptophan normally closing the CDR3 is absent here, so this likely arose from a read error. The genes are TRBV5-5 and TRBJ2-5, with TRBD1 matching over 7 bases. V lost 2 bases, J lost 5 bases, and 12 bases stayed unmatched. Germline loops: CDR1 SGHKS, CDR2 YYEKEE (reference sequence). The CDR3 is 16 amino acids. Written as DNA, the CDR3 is TGTGCCAGCAGCTTAACCCCGGGACAGAGCCGGGAGACCCAGTACTAC. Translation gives CASSLTPGQSRETQYY.

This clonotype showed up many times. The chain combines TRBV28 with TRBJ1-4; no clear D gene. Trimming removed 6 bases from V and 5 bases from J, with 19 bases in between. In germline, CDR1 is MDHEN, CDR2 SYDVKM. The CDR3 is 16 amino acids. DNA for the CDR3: TGTGCCAGCAGCTCCACCAACAAAGAAAGAAATGAAAAACTGTTTTTT. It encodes CASSSTNKERNEKLFF.

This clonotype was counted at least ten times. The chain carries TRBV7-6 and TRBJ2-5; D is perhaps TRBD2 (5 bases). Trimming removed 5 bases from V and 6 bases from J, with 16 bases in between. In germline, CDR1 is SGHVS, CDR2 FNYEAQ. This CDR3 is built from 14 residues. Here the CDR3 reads CASSPSGLQKTQYF. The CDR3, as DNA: TGTGCCAGCAGCCCAAGCGGCCTCCAGAAGACCCAGTACTTC.

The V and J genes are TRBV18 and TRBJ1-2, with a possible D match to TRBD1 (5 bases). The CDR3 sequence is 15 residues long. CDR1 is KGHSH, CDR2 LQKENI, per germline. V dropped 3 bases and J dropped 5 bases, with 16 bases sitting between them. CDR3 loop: CASSPSGVEGYGYTF. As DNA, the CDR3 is TGTGCCAGCTCACCGTCCGGGGTTGAGGGGTATGGCTACACCTTC.